These 25 T cell receptor beta chains share one sample of origin, sequenced in a study of blood T cell repertoires in COVID-19. Sequenced by immunoSEQ multiplex PCR; TCRdb stores in-frame clones only, minus some. The table has roughly 110,000 clones, approximately 85% seen once. The sample consisted of peripheral blood. Receptors were obtained from an older woman with COVID-19, enrolled during active disease.

V gene TRBV6-5 combines with J gene TRBJ2-3; possible D gene TRBD2, 5 bases. Germline-derived CDR1 and CDR2 are MNHEY and SVGAGI. V was cut by 6 bases and J by 1 base, with 14 bases left in between. This CDR3 spans 15 amino acids. In DNA form, the CDR3 reads TGTGCCAGCAGCCCCGGGGTGGGTGGCACAGATACGCAGTATTTT. Its translation: CASSPGVGGTDTQYF.

This clone came up once. This chain uses TRBV23-1 with TRBJ1-3; possible D gene TRBD1, 6 bases. TRBV23-1 is classed as an ORF, of uncertain function. V shed 3 bases and J shed 0 bases, with 12 bases lying between them. CDR3 length equals 16 residues. As DNA, the CDR3 is TGCGCCAGCAGTCATCCCTCGGACAGCTCTGGAAACACCATATATTTT. Encoded protein: CASSHPSDSSGNTIYF.

The chain links TRBV28 to TRBJ1-1, with D perhaps TRBD1 (5 bases). The germline gives CDR1 MDHEN, CDR2 SYDVKM. The germline V and J ends were trimmed by 1 base and 6 bases, with 15 bases remaining between them. The CDR3 consists of 15 residues. The CDR3 sequence: CASSLSGGAGPEAFF. In DNA form, the CDR3 reads TGTGCCAGCAGTTTATCGGGGGGAGCAGGGCCTGAAGCTTTCTTT.

The V and J genes are TRBV5-4 and TRBJ1-4; TRBD1 is a possible D gene (5 bases). The ends were cut back, 0 bases at V and 8 bases at J, with 14 bases in the middle. The germline V gene has CDR1 SGHNT and CDR2 YYREEE (reference sequence). CDR3 length equals 15 residues. The CDR3 spells CASSLGRGIEEKLFF. In DNA form, the CDR3 reads TGTGCCAGCAGCTTGGGTCGGGGGATAGAAGAAAAACTGTTTTTT.

This clone was detected only once. The CDR3 region is CASRWTFTSGNTIYF. As DNA, the CDR3 is TGTGCCAGTAGATGGACTTTCACCTCTGGAAACACCATATATTTT. This chain joins TRBV19 and TRBJ1-3; D remains ambiguous. The CDR3 totals 15 residues. Germline-derived CDR1 and CDR2 are LNHDA and SQIVND (reference sequence). Trimming removed 6 bases at V and 0 bases at J, with 12 bases between.

J is TRBJ2-7 and V is TRBV12-3 or TRBV12-4; maybe TRBD1 (6 bases). The CDR3 length is 13 residues. The ends were cut back, 1 base at V and 5 bases at J, with 9 bases in the middle. CDR3 loop: CASSLVTGHEQYF. CDR3 bases: TGTGCCAGCAGTTTAGTAACAGGGCACGAGCAGTACTTC.

Only a few counts were recorded for this clone. This sequence joins TRBV4-3 and TRBJ1-6; D ambiguous. V was shortened by 1 base and J by 9 bases, with 16 bases between the two germline ends. This CDR3 comprises 16 residues. From germline, CDR1 is LGHNA and CDR2 YSLEER. CDR3 nucleotides: TGCGCCAGCAGCCAAGGTCTGGGAGGGTATGGTTCACCCCTCCACTTT. Residues: CASSQGLGGYGSPLHF.

By its share, this clone is medium-sized. The chain uses TRBV4-1 and TRBJ1-5; TRBD1 agrees at 9 bases. V shed 3 bases, J shed 6 bases, and the junction held 9 bases outside the gene matches. The germline V gene has CDR1 MGHRA and CDR2 YSYEKL. The CDR3 runs 16 residues. The CDR3 sequence is CASSHPDRGNAQPQHF. CDR3 nucleotides: TGCGCCAGCAGCCACCCGGACAGGGGAAATGCTCAGCCCCAGCATTTT.

This clone was observed a handful of times. The chain carries TRBV11-3 and TRBJ2-2; 9 bases align to TRBD1. Germline CDR1 SGHNT, CDR2 YENEEA. This CDR3 has 16 amino acids. Germline trimming cut 4 bases from V and 0 bases from J; bases unmatched to any gene: 3. The CDR3 DNA follows: TGTGCCAGCAGCTCTCGACAGGGGGCGAACACCGGGGAGCTGTTTTTT. It specifies CASSSRQGANTGELFF.

This clone was observed a handful of times. The chain employs TRBV10-3 and TRBJ1-3; D unclear. Trimming left V 6 bases short and J 0 bases short, with 12 bases between. Germline V gene data show CDR1 as ENHRY and CDR2 as SYGVKD. This CDR3 is 15 amino acids long. CDR3 sequence (DNA): TGTGCCATCAGCCCACGGGAATCCTCTGGAAACACCATATATTTT. As protein: CAISPRESSGNTIYF.

This chain uses TRBV7-3 with TRBJ1-2; 7 bases are shared with TRBD1. Germline loops: CDR1 SGHTA, CDR2 FQGTGA. Losses at the gene ends were 5 bases for V and 2 bases for J; bases not matched to a gene: 20. CDR3 size: 19 residues. The CDR3 is CASSLTRRQGGLVNYGYTF. The CDR3 bases are TGTGCCAGCAGCCTCACCCGAAGACAGGGTGGATTGGTGAACTATGGCTACACCTTC.

The CDR3 sequence: CASSLGGGEVNEQFF. The CDR3 coding sequence is TGTGCCAGCAGCTTAGGCGGGGGGGAAGTCAATGAGCAGTTCTTC. This rearrangement joins TRBV7-2 to TRBJ2-1; 9 bases are a match to TRBD2. The length of the CDR3 is 15 residues. Germline V gene data show CDR1 as SGHTA and CDR2 as FQGNSA. Trimming removed 1 base from V and 6 bases from J; junction bases left unmatched: 4.

This rearrangement joins TRBV5-4 to TRBJ2-5; 7 bases agree with TRBD1. CDR1 and CDR2 from the germline V gene are SGHNT and YYREEE (reference sequence). The CDR3 length is 12 residues. The junction had 6 bases not matched to a gene; V was cut back by 0 bases and J by 13 bases. The CDR3, as DNA: TGTGCCAGCAGCTTGGATGGGGACAGTCCGTACTTC. Protein sequence: CASSLDGDSPYF.

The rearrangement uses TRBV5-1 and TRBJ1-6; TRBD1 might be the D (5 bases). The CDR3 runs to 15 residues. Germline loops: CDR1 SGHRS, CDR2 YFSETQ. Between the trimmed V and J ends, which lost 0 bases and 7 bases, there was a span of 11 bases. CDR3 loop: CASSLAETENSPLHF. The CDR3 DNA reads TGCGCCAGCAGCTTGGCCGAGACAGAGAATTCACCCCTCCACTTT. Together with reference TRBV5-1 and TRBJ1-6, the CDR3 gives the full variable domain: KAGVTQTPRYLIKTRGQQVTLSCSPISGHRSVSWYQQTPGQGLQFLFEYFSETQRNKGNFPGRFSGRQFSNSRSEMNVSTLELGDSALYLCASSLAETENSPLHFGNGTRLTVT.

This clone was found once. The genes are TRBV13 and TRBJ1-1; possibly TRBD1 for D (5 bases). The CDR3 spans 13 residues. Trimming cost V 2 bases and J 4 bases, with 8 bases left between them. The V gene's germline CDR1 is PRHDT and CDR2 FYEKMQ (reference sequence). In DNA form, the CDR3 reads TGTGCCAGCAGCTTACCCCAGGGCACTGAAGCTTTCTTT. Its translation is CASSLPQGTEAFF.

The chain joins TRBV6-1 to TRBJ2-7; 7 bases agree with TRBD1. This CDR3 comprises 15 residues. V was pared by 2 bases and J by 2 bases, with 6 bases of the junction left unmatched. From germline, CDR1 is MNHNS and CDR2 SASEGT. The CDR3 reads CASSELGQVPYEQYF. CDR3 nucleotide sequence: TGTGCCAGCAGTGAATTAGGACAGGTCCCCTACGAGCAGTACTTC.

The chain recombines TRBV29-1 with TRBJ2-3, with a tentative D call TRBD1 (6 bases). Trimming stripped 8 bases from V and 0 bases from J, with 12 bases between. Germline V gene data show CDR1 as SQVTM and CDR2 as ANQGSEA. The CDR3 is 13 residues long. DNA for the CDR3: TGCAGCTACAGGGTTACTAGCACAGATACGCAGTATTTT. This translates into CSYRVTSTDTQYF.

This chain uses TRBV11-2 with TRBJ2-1; possibly TRBD2 for D (5 bases). Per germline, CDR1 SGHAT and CDR2 FQNNGV. CDR3 size: 12 residues. Trimming shortened V by 3 bases and J by 9 bases, and 9 bases separated the two germline ends. The CDR3 is CASSFSGFEQFF. CDR3 in DNA: TGTGCCAGCAGCTTTTCGGGATTTGAGCAGTTCTTC.

The chain employs TRBV27 and TRBJ2-2; D unresolved. Trimming took off 3 bases at V and 9 bases at J, with 8 bases between the two ends. CDR3 length: 12 residues. CDR1 is MNHEY and CDR2 is SMNVEV in the germline V gene (reference sequence). CDR3 coding DNA: TGTGCCAGCAGTTTTGGCAGAAGGGAGCTGTTTTTT. Translating it yields CASSFGRRELFF.

This chain links TRBV5-1 with TRBJ2-1; maybe TRBD1 (6 bases). The V gene lost 6 bases and the J gene lost 6 bases, with 16 bases spanning the gap. Germline V gives CDR1 SGHRS, CDR2 YFSETQ. The CDR3 is 14 amino acids. The CDR3 here is CASNPGGDGNEQFF. The CDR3, as DNA: TGCGCCAGCAACCCTGGGGGCGACGGCAATGAGCAGTTCTTC.

This chain connects TRBV19 to TRBJ1-3; D uncertain. Germline lookup yields CDR1 LNHDA and CDR2 SQIVND (reference sequence). CDR3 length: 14 amino acids. Trimming took off 3 bases at V and 4 bases at J, with 10 bases between the two ends. The CDR3 loop reads CASSMGGGGNTIYF. The CDR3 DNA is TGTGCCAGTAGTATGGGAGGTGGAGGAAACACCATATATTTT.

The V call is TRBV5-1, the J call TRBJ2-7; D unclear. The V end was cut by 7 bases, the J end by 3 bases, with 8 bases between. The CDR3 is 11 amino acids. Germline loops: CDR1 SGHRS, CDR2 YFSETQ. The CDR3 loop reads CASAEHYEQYF. The CDR3 nucleotides read TGCGCCAGCGCTGAGCACTACGAGCAGTACTTC.

The rearrangement joins TRBV4-3 to TRBJ1-3; 8 positions match TRBD1. V lost 1 base, J lost 3 bases, and 8 bases stayed unmatched. Germline lookup yields CDR1 LGHNA and CDR2 YSLEER. The CDR3 is 17 residues long. CDR3 DNA: TGCGCCAGCAGCCAAGGAATAGGACAGGGCATTGGAAACACCATATATTTT. Protein: CASSQGIGQGIGNTIYF.

The J gene is TRBJ2-4, the V gene TRBV27, with a tentative D call TRBD2 (5 bases). V lost 5 bases to trimming and J lost 15 bases, with 17 bases between them. Germline loops: CDR1 MNHEY, CDR2 SMNVEV (reference sequence). The CDR3 totals 12 residues. CDR3 nucleotides: TGTGCCAGCAGTCCCGGCGGAGGAGATCGGTACTTC. It encodes CASSPGGGDRYF.

The rearrangement uses TRBV9 and TRBJ2-3; 8 nucleotides align to TRBD2. V gave up 0 bases and J gave up 2 bases; unmatched junction bases: 11. The germline gives CDR1 SGDLS, CDR2 YYNGEE. The length of the CDR3 is 18 residues. The CDR3 sequence: CASSVALGGLAPTDTQYF. The CDR3 nucleotides are TGTGCCAGCAGCGTAGCTCTGGGAGGACTAGCCCCCACAGATACGCAGTATTTT.